What follows describes a single TCR beta chain. The germline gives CDR1 SGHRS, CDR2 YFSETQ. With 4 bases clipped from V and 0 bases from J, the junction kept 7 bases outside the gene matches. The CDR3 has 16 residues. This entry comes from a study of T-cell memory formation after mild COVID-19. TCRdb re-called the 5' RACE reads through MiXCR, storing one row per CDR3 protein. The sample contains about 390,000 distinct CDR3 sequences, 20% to 25% of which appear only once. The chain combines TRBV5-1 with TRBJ2-4; 7 positions match TRBD1. The source material was PBMCs or a T cell subset sorted from them (not recorded which). The TCR sequence derives from an adult woman who had mild COVID-19 (a few samples of this study predate the infection). Cell type and time point are not known. The CDR3 is CASSPGDSGAKNIQYF. CDR3 DNA sequence: TGCGCCAGCAGCCCTGGGGACAGTGGAGCCAAAAACATTCAGTACTTC.